This T cell receptor (beta chain) was captured by sequencing in a study of post-analysis software for immune sequencing data. Overall study results and limits: Five or six TRBV segments, TRBV5-6, TRBV5-1 and TRBV20-1 among them, were found more frequent in patients than controls.

This CDR3 is built from 14 residues. The V end was cut by 0 bases, the J end by 4 bases, with 9 bases between. CDR1 SGDLS and CDR2 YYNGEE come from the germline V gene. Every TCR beta cDNA library bore unique molecular identifiers. TCRdb re-derived calls from the PCR reads in MiXCR, one entry per CDR3 protein. The sample lists about 400,000 distinct CDR3 sequences, 30% to 45% occurring once. This clonotype has more than one count but fewer than ten. The target antigen is unknown. The origin of this receptor is a girl aged 5 to 17 with multiple sclerosis. This chain links TRBV9 with TRBJ2-3, with TRBD2 as a possible D gene (5 bases). The sequenced sample was blood. This chain's CDR3 is CASSVGSSPDTQYF. Here the CDR3 DNA reads TGTGCCAGCAGCGTAGGGTCTAGCCCAGATACGCAGTATTTT.